This TCR beta chain stems from a study of CD8 T cells in Susac syndrome. Patients with Susac syndrome met diagnostic criteria defined recently for definite or probable disease. Trimming took off 4 bases at V and 5 bases at J, with 17 bases between the two ends. The V gene's germline CDR1 is MNHEY and CDR2 SVGAGI. CDR3 size: 15 residues. The RNA, roughly 0.5 to 1 ug, was put through reverse transcription using random hexamers. TCRdb reprocessed the immunoSEQ multiplex PCR reads with MiXCR, giving one entry per CDR3 protein. The sample holds about 100,000 distinct CDR3 sequences; 95% are singletons and the top ten take 0.3%.

The source material was CD8+ T cells from PBMCs. The chain has TRBV6-5 and TRBJ1-1, with D possibly TRBD1 on 6 matching bases. This receptor was identified in a human donor with Susac syndrome. CDR3 sequence reads: CASSWENRDGTEAFF. The CDR3 DNA is TGTGCCAGCAGTTGGGAAAACAGGGACGGGACTGAAGCTTTCTTT.